A single sample is the source of the 6 T cell receptor beta chains below, sequenced in a study of post-analysis software for immune sequencing data. Overall study results and limits: In patients, TRBV5-6, TRBV5-1 and TRBV20-1 belonged to five or six TRBV segments found more frequently than in controls.

Included in the TCR beta cDNA libraries were unique molecular identifiers. From the PCR reads, TCRdb called clonotypes with MiXCR, one entry per CDR3 protein. Of a few hundred thousand distinct CDR3 sequences in the sample, roughly 34% were seen once. For these receptors, no antigen is known. Sequencing input: blood. These receptors were obtained from a girl aged 2-17 years with multiple sclerosis.

The chain recombines TRBV20-1 with TRBJ2-1; D is undetermined. The CDR3 consists of 12 residues. Trimming took 3 bases from V and 4 from J, leaving 7 bases between them. The germline V gene encodes CDR1 DFQATT and CDR2 SNEGSKA (reference sequence). CDR3 sequence (DNA): TGCAGTGCTAGCGTGGGATACAATGAGCAGTTCTTC. Encoded protein: CSASVGYNEQFF.

The V gene is TRBV20-1, the J gene TRBJ2-1; D is uncertain. The germline V gene encodes CDR1 DFQATT and CDR2 SNEGSKA (reference sequence). The CDR3 has 12 amino acids. The V gene lost 5 bases and the J gene lost 8 bases, with 13 bases spanning the gap. The chain's CDR3 is CSAGIQVHEQFF. DNA of the CDR3: TGCAGTGCTGGGATCCAGGTTCATGAGCAGTTCTTC.

The chain joins TRBV11-2 to TRBJ2-5; D possibly uses TRBD1 or TRBD2 (5 bases each). TRBJ2-7 explains the end of the DNA better; the J call may be wrong. Germline V lookup: CDR1 SGHAT, CDR2 FQNNGV. The CDR3 is made up of 13 amino acids. The CDR3 protein is CASSPIEGYEQYF. For the CDR3, the DNA is TGTGCCAGCAGCCCAATCGAGGGGTACGAGCAGTACTTC.

This clonotype was counted a few times. This sequence joins TRBV20-1 and TRBJ2-3; D not resolved. Germline CDR1 and CDR2: DFQATT and SNEGSKA (reference sequence). Trimming removed 0 bases at V and 6 bases at J, with 4 bases between. CDR3 length: 11 residues. The CDR3 loop reads CSARDWDTQYF. CDR3 nucleotides: TGCAGTGCTAGAGATTGGGATACGCAGTATTTT.

The V call is TRBV7-9, the J call TRBJ1-1; D remains unclear. Germline lookup yields CDR1 SEHNR and CDR2 FQNEAQ (reference sequence). The germline V and J ends were trimmed by 5 bases and 2 bases, with 15 bases remaining between them. The CDR3 consists of 15 residues. For the CDR3, the DNA is TGTGCCAGCAGCCCCTCGGACGGCAAAAACACTGAAGCTTTCTTT. Translated, it gives CASSPSDGKNTEAFF.

This clonotype was seen many times. J is TRBJ2-2 and V is TRBV4-1; 8 nucleotides match TRBD2. CDR1 is MGHRA and CDR2 is YSYEKL in the germline V gene. J gave up 1 base and V 4 bases, and 8 bases lay outside the gene matches. The CDR3 sequence is 17 residues long. CDR3 DNA: TGCGCCAGCAGCCGCGAGGTAGCGGGGAAGAACACCGGGGAGCTGTTTTTT. Encoded protein: CASSREVAGKNTGELFF.